The clone carrying this T cell receptor beta chain was counted a few times. In the original workflow: The authors estimated nucleated cell counts from reference gene primer amplification. TCRdb keeps only in-frame clones here, not all; method: immunoSEQ multiplex PCR. That table gives V, J and clone size, and the DNA gave D and trimming. The sample consists of approximately 100,000 clones, more than 75% of them appearing once. These data belong to a study of blood T cell repertoires in COVID-19. Across the study: The study drew acute and convalescent COVID-19 samples from the United States, Italy and Spain. T cells, B-cell-depleted T cells, or PBMCs provided the cDNA or gDNA that served as material.

Trimming removed 5 bases from V and 5 bases from J; junction bases left unmatched: 9. Germline CDR1 is SGHNT and CDR2 is YENEEA. The CDR3 is 16 residues long. The chain carries TRBV11-3 and TRBJ2-1; TRBD2 matches at 10 bases. This TCR was recovered from a woman in her sixties or seventies with acute or convalescent COVID-19. The specimen sequenced was peripheral blood. In nucleotides, the CDR3 is TGTGCCAGCAGCCTCTACGGGACTAGCGTTGACAATGAGCAGTTCTTC. It is translated as CASSLYGTSVDNEQFF.